A selection of T cell receptor beta chains follows, all from one sample in a study of T cell repertoires in cytomegalovirus infection. A single record per CDR3 protein comes from TCRdb applying MiXCR to the reads. The profile shows roughly 180,000 distinct CDR3 sequences, roughly 27% of them singletons. The material sequenced was PBMCs. The receptors come from a human donor in good health (CMV status not recorded). Some clones in this sample may be carry-over from other donors' samples. CDR3s leave out the opening cysteine and the closing phenylalanine or tryptophan. Fields, in order: CDR3 length, V gene, D gene, J gene, CDR3 protein. D genes are given only for firm matches.

cdr3_length: 12
v_call: TRBV6-8
d_call: TRBD1
j_call: TRBJ1-2
cdr3_aa: ASSNGQGSYGYT

cdr3_length: 12
v_call: TRBV6-8
d_call: .
j_call: TRBJ2-7
cdr3_aa: ASSYGRGAYEQY

cdr3_length: 10
v_call: TRBV30
d_call: .
j_call: TRBJ2-5
cdr3_aa: AWSVPPETQY

cdr3_length: 13
v_call: TRBV7-2
d_call: .
j_call: TRBJ1-1
cdr3_aa: ASRSDLTPNTEAF

cdr3_length: 15
v_call: TRBV12-3/TRBV12-4
d_call: TRBD1
j_call: TRBJ2-3
cdr3_aa: ASKGDRGHPRTDTQY

cdr3_length: 17
v_call: TRBV12-3/TRBV12-4
d_call: .
j_call: TRBJ1-2
cdr3_aa: ASSPTFSVEGMGGYGYT

cdr3_length: 15
v_call: TRBV7-9
d_call: .
j_call: TRBJ1-5
cdr3_aa: ASSPDRGASSNQPQH

cdr3_length: 11
v_call: TRBV3-1
d_call: .
j_call: TRBJ2-7
cdr3_aa: ASSQEGLSEQY

cdr3_length: 12
v_call: TRBV7-3
d_call: .
j_call: TRBJ2-1
cdr3_aa: ASSEAGAINEQF

cdr3_length: 9
v_call: TRBV11-1
d_call: .
j_call: TRBJ2-1
cdr3_aa: ASLGYNAQF

cdr3_length: 12
v_call: TRBV12-5
d_call: .
j_call: TRBJ1-5
cdr3_aa: ASARTARIEPQH

cdr3_length: 13
v_call: TRBV6-1
d_call: .
j_call: TRBJ2-3
cdr3_aa: ASRLSSLSTDTQY

cdr3_length: 10
v_call: TRBV6-2/TRBV6-3
d_call: .
j_call: TRBJ1-1
cdr3_aa: ASSYTPGGAF

cdr3_length: 14
v_call: TRBV2
d_call: .
j_call: TRBJ2-1
cdr3_aa: ASSDLQAYSYNEQF

cdr3_length: 13
v_call: TRBV7-3
d_call: .
j_call: TRBJ2-3
cdr3_aa: ASSPGAGITDTQY

cdr3_length: 10
v_call: TRBV2
d_call: .
j_call: TRBJ1-2
cdr3_aa: ASRRGIEGYT

cdr3_length: 10
v_call: TRBV29-1
d_call: .
j_call: TRBJ2-7
cdr3_aa: SVEQGTGEQY